This T cell receptor beta chain was identified in a study of T-cell memory formation after mild COVID-19. General study points: Contracting CD8+ clones were enriched in EMRA, CD4+ mainly in CM and EM.

In TCRdb, the 5' RACE reads were re-called with MiXCR into one record per CDR3 protein. The table shows about half a million distinct CDR3 sequences, with 15% to 20% occurring only once. Germline V gene lookup returns CDR1 SGHRS and CDR2 YFSETQ. The CDR3 runs to 16 residues. The V end was cut by 0 bases, the J end by 1 base, with 14 bases between. This clonotype was counted a single time. The antigen remains undetermined. The sequenced sample consisted of PBMCs or a T cell subset sorted from them (not recorded which). The sequence derives from an adult woman who had mild COVID-19 (a few samples of this study predate the infection). Cell type and time point are not known. The V gene is TRBV5-1, the J gene TRBJ2-7; D tentatively fits TRBD1 or TRBD2 (5 bases each). Here the CDR3 reads CASSLGPSGTSYEQYF. DNA of the CDR3: TGCGCCAGCAGCTTGGGACCGTCGGGGACGTCCTACGAGCAGTACTTC.